This TCR beta chain came from a study of blood T cells in healthy people across ages. Per the germline V gene, CDR1 is SEHNR and CDR2 is FQNEAQ (reference sequence). Trimming removed 11 bases at V and 8 bases at J, with 15 bases between. The CDR3 loop spans 11 amino acids. Primed by a sample-barcoded 5' primer and a J-beta primer mix, a second PCR proceeded for 7 to 11 cycles. Each CDR3 protein is one row after TCRdb ran MiXCR on the 5' RACE reads. Seen here are about 1.6 million distinct CDR3 sequences, almost 35% observed once, and the top ten hold roughly 12%. This clonotype was counted between two and nine times.

The V call is TRBV7-9, the J call TRBJ1-2; D not resolved. Sequencing was done on a sample of blood. This receptor was taken from a woman aged 25 to 39 in good health. The CDR3 DNA sequence: TGTGCCGGCTGGGGTGACACCGGCTACACCTTC. Amino acids: CAGWGDTGYTF.